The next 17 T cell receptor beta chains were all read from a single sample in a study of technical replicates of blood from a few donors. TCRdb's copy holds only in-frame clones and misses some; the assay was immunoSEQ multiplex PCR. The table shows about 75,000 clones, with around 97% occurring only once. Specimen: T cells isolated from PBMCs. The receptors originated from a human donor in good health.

This CDR3 is CATSRHRGRVYEAFF. The CDR3, as DNA: TGTGCCACCAGCAGGCACAGGGGGCGCGTTTATGAAGCTTTCTTT. The rearrangement links TRBV15 to TRBJ1-1; TRBD1 matches 9 bases. CDR1 is LNHNV and CDR2 is YYDKDF in the germline V gene (reference sequence). The CDR3 contains 15 residues. The V and J ends lost 3 bases and 7 bases, in that order; junction bases with no gene match: 9.

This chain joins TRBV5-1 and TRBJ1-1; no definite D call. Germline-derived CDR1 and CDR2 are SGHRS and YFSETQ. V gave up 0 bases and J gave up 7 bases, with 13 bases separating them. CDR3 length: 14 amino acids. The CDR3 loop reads CASSLAGGGGEAFF. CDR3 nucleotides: TGCGCCAGCAGCTTGGCGGGCGGAGGCGGTGAAGCTTTCTTT.

The CDR3 DNA sequence: TGTGCCAGCAGTTTATCCTCTAGCACCGGGGAGCTGTTTTTT. It is translated as CASSLSSSTGELFF. J is TRBJ2-2 and V is TRBV27; D is unresolved. Trimming pared 0 bases from V and 4 bases from J, leaving 6 bases between. Per the germline V gene, CDR1 is MNHEY and CDR2 is SMNVEV (reference sequence). The CDR3 spans 14 residues.

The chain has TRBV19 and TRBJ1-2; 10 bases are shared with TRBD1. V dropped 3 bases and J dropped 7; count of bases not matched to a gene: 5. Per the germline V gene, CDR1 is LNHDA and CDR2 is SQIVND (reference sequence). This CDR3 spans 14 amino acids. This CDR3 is CASSIGTGVGGYTF. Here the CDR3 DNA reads TGTGCCAGTAGTATCGGGACAGGGGTTGGTGGCTACACCTTC.

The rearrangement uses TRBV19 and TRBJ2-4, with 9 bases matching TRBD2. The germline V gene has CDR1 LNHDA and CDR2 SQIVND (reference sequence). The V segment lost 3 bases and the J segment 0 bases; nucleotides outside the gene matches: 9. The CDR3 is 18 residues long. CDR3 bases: TGTGCCAGTAGTATCGCTAGCGGGACTAAACTAGCCAAAAACATTCAGTACTTC. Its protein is CASSIASGTKLAKNIQYF.

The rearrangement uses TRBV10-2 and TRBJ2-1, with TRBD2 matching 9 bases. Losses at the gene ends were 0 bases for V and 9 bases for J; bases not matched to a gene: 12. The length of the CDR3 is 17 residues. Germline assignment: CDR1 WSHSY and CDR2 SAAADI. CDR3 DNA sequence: TGCGCCAGCAGTGAGTCGGGGCGGGAGGGACTGGGGGGTGAGCAGTTCTTC. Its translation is CASSESGREGLGGEQFF.

The CDR3 DNA is TGTGCCAGTAGTATCGGGACAGGGAATTCACCCCTCCACTTT. This gives the protein CASSIGTGNSPLHF. The gene calls are TRBV19 and TRBJ1-6; 9 nucleotides line up with TRBD1. The germline gives CDR1 LNHDA, CDR2 SQIVND (reference sequence). J gave up 7 bases and V 3 bases, and 1 base lay outside the gene matches. CDR3 length: 14 residues.

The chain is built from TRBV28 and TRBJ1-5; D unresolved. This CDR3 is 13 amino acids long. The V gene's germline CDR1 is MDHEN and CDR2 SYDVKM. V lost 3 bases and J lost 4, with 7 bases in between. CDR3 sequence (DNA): TGTGCCAGCAGTTTCACTCGGAATCAGCCCCAGCATTTT. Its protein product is CASSFTRNQPQHF.

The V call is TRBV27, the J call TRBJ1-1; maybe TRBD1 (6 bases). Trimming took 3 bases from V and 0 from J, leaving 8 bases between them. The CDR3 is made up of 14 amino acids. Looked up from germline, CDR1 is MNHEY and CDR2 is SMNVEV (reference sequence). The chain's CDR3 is CASSLTGMNTEAFF. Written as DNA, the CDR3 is TGTGCCAGCAGTTTGACAGGTATGAACACTGAAGCTTTCTTT.

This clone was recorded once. The DNA of the CDR3 is TGTGCCAGCAGTTTAGGACAGACCTACGAGCAGTACTTC. Amino acid sequence: CASSLGQTYEQYF. This chain joins TRBV27 and TRBJ2-7; perhaps TRBD1 as D (6 bases). Germline CDR1 and CDR2: MNHEY and SMNVEV (reference sequence). Between the trimmed V and J ends, which lost 2 bases and 2 bases, there was a span of 7 bases. The CDR3 has 13 amino acids.

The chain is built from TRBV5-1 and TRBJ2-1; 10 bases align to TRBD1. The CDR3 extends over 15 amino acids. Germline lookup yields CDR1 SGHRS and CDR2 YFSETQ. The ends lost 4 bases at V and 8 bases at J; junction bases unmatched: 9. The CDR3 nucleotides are TGCGCCAGCAGCCATGGGACAGGGGCTGGCGATGAGCAGTTCTTC. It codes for CASSHGTGAGDEQFF.

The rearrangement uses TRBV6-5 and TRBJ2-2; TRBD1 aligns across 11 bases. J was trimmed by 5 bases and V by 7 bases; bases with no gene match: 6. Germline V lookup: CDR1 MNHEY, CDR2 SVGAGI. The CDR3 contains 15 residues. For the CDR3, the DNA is TGTGCCAGCACCGACTGGGACAGGGGGACCGGGGAGCTGTTTTTT. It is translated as CASTDWDRGTGELFF.

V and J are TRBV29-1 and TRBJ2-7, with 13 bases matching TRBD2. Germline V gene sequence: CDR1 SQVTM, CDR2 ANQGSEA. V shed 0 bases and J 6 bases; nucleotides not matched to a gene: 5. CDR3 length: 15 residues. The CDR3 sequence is CSVEEGLAGEREQYF. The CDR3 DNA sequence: TGCAGCGTTGAAGAAGGACTAGCGGGAGAACGCGAGCAGTACTTC.

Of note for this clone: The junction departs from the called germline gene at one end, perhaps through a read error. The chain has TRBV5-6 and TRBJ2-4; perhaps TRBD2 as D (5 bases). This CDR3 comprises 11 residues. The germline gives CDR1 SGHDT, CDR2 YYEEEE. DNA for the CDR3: TGTGCCAGCAGCTTGACCGGGGTTAGCGACTTC. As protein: CASSLTGVSDF.

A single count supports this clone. The CDR3 coding sequence is TGCGCCAGCAACGAGGGACAGGGGATCGCCTACGAGCAGTACTTC. Protein product: CASNEGQGIAYEQYF. This chain links TRBV5-1 with TRBJ2-7; 10 bases align to TRBD1. Germline assignment: CDR1 SGHRS and CDR2 YFSETQ. CDR3 length equals 15 residues. The V gene end was trimmed by 6 bases and the J gene end by 2 bases; junction bases not matched to a gene: 8.

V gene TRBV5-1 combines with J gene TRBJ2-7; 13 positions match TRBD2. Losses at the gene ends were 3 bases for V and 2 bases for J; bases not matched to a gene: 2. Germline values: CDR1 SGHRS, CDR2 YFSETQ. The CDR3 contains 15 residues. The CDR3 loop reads CASSWTSGGAYEQYF. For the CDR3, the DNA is TGCGCCAGCAGCTGGACTAGCGGGGGAGCCTACGAGCAGTACTTC.

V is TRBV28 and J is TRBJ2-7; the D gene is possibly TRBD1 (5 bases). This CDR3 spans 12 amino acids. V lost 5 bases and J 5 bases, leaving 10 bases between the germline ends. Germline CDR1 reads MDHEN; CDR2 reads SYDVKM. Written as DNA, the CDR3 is TGTGCCAGCAGTACTCAGGGCCACGAGCAGTACTTC. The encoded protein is CASSTQGHEQYF.